The sequence of this TCR beta chain was determined in a study of OX40 agonist ivuxolimab in advanced cancers. Study details: Earlier treatment with anti-PD-1, anti-PD-L1 or anti-CTLA-4 was permitted, and less than 50% had received some. Three patients got partial responses; one had hepatocellular carcinoma and two had cutaneous melanoma.

From germline, CDR1 is KGHSH and CDR2 LQKENI. V lost 5 bases to trimming and J lost 3 bases; unmatched junction nucleotides: 4. CDR3 length: 16 amino acids. Here immunoSEQ multiplex PCR was the method, and the copy in TCRdb shows in-frame clones only, minus some. The data contain 45,000 or so clones, 65% to 85% of them singletons. The sample in question was CD4+ or CD8+ T cells sorted from blood, obtained in a trial of the OX40 agonist ivuxolimab. The gene calls are TRBV18 and TRBJ2-3; 14 bases are a match to TRBD2. The origin of this receptor is an adult with an advanced solid tumor such as melanoma, head and neck, liver or kidney cancer. The CDR3 spells CASSSGTSGSTDTQYF. In DNA, the CDR3 is TGTGCCAGCTCATCGGGGACTAGCGGGAGTACAGATACGCAGTATTTT.